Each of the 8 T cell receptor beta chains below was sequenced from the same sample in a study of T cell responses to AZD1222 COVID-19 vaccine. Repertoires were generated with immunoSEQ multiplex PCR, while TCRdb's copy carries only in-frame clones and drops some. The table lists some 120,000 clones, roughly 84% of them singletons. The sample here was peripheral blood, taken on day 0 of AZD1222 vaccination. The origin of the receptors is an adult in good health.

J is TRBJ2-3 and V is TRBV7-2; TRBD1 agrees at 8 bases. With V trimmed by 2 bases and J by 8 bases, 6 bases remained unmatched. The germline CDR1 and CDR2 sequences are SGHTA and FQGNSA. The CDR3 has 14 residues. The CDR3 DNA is TGTGCCAGCAGCTTAAACGGACAGGGAGGTACGCAGTATTTT. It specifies CASSLNGQGGTQYF.

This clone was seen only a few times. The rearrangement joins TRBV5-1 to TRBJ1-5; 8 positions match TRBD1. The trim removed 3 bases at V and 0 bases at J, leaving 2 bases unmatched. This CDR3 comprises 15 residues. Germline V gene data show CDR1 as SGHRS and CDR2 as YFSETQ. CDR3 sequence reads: CASSSTGDSNQPQHF. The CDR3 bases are TGCGCCAGCAGCTCGACAGGGGATAGCAATCAGCCCCAGCATTTT. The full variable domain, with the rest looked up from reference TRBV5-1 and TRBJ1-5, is KAGVTQTPRYLIKTRGQQVTLSCSPISGHRSVSWYQQTPGQGLQFLFEYFSETQRNKGNFPGRFSGRQFSNSRSEMNVSTLELGDSALYLCASSSTGDSNQPQHFGDGTRLSIL.

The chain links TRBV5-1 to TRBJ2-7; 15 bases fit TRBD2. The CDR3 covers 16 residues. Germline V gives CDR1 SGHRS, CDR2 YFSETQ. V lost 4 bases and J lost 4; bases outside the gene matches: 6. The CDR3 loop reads CASSPTGTSGGYEQYF. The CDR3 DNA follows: TGCGCCAGCAGCCCCACCGGGACTAGCGGGGGGTACGAGCAGTACTTC.

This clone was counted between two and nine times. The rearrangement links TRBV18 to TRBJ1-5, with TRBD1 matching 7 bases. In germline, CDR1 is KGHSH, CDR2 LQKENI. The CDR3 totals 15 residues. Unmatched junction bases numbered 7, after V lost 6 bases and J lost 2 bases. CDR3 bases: TGTGCCAGCTCCCTTGATACAGGGGGCAATCAGCCCCAGCATTTT. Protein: CASSLDTGGNQPQHF.

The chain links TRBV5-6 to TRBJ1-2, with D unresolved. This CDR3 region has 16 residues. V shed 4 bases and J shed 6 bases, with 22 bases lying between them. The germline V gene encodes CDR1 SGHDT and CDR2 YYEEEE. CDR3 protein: CASSPLRATNKDGYTF. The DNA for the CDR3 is TGTGCCAGCAGCCCCCTGAGAGCCACAAATAAGGATGGCTACACCTTC.

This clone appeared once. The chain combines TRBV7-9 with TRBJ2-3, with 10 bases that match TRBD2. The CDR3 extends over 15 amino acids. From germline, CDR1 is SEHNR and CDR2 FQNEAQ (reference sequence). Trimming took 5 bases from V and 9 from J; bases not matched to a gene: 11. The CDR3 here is CASSLASGGQATQYF. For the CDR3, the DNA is TGTGCCAGCAGCCTGGCTAGCGGGGGACAAGCAACGCAGTATTTT.

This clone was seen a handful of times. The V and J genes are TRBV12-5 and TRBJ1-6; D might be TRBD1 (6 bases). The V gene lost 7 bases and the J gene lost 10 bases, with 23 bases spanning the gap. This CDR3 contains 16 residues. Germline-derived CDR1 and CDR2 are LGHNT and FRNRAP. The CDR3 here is CASAGTRYAEGSPLHF. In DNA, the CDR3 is TGTGCTAGTGCGGGGACACGCTACGCCGAGGGATCACCCCTCCACTTT.

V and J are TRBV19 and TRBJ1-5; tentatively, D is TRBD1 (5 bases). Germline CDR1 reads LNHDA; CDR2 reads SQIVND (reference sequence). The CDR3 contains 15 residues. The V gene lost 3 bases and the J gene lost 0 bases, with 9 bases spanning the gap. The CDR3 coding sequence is TGTGCCAGTAGTATGGGACGGATTAGCAATCAGCCCCAGCATTTT. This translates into CASSMGRISNQPQHF. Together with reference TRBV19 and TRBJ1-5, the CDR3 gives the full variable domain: DGGITQSPKYLFRKEGQNVTLSCEQNLNHDAMYWYRQDPGQGLRLIYYSQIVNDFQKGDIAEGYSVSREKKESFPLTVTSAQKNPTAFYLCASSMGRISNQPQHFGDGTRLSIL.